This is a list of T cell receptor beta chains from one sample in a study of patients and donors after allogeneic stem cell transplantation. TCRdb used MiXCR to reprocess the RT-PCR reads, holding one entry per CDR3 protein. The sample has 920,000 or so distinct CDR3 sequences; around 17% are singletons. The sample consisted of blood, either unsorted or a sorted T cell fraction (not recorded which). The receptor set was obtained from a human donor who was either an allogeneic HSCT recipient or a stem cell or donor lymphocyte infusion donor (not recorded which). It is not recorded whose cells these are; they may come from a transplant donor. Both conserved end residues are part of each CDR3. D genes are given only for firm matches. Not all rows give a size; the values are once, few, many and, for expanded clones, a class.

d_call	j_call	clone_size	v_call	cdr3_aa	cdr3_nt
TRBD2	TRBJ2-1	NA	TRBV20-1	CSARAEGSSGGIYNEQFF	TGCAGTGCTAGAGCGGAAGGTTCTAGCGGGGGGATCTACAATGAGCAGTTCTTC
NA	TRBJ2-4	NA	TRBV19	CASSIGSIEGNIQYF	TGTGCCAGTAGTATAGGGTCGATTGAGGGAAACATTCAGTACTTC
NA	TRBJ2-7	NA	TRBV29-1	CSVEGGATYEQYF	TGCAGCGTTGAGGGGGGTGCGACCTACGAGCAGTACTTC
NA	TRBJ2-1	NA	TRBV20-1	CSAQTRLSNEQFF	TGCAGTGCTCAGACGCGGCTTTCCAATGAGCAGTTCTTC
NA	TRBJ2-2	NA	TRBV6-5	CASSYISGELFF	TGTGCCAGCAGTTATATTTCCGGGGAGCTGTTTTTT
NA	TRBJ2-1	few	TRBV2	CASIRTGSSYNEQFF	TGTGCCAGCATAAGGACGGGGAGCTCCTACAATGAGCAGTTCTTC
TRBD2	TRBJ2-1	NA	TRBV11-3	CASSLGGGMGEQFF	TGTGCCAGCAGCTTAGGCGGGGGTATGGGTGAGCAGTTCTTC
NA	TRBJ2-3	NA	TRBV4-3	CASSQDFQRGTDTQYF	TGCGCCAGCAGCCAAGATTTCCAGAGGGGCACAGATACGCAGTATTTT
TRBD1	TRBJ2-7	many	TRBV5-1	CASSSGDRRPHEQYF	TGCGCCAGCAGCTCTGGGGACAGGCGTCCTCACGAGCAGTACTTC
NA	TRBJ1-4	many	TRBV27	CASSRLRDVNEKLFF	TGTGCCAGCAGTCGGCTCAGGGATGTGAATGAAAAACTGTTTTTT
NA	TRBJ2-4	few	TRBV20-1	CSAKWPENIQYF	TGCAGTGCTAAGTGGCCCGAAAACATTCAGTACTTC
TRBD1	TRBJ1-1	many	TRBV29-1	CSADRGRGAEAFF	TGCAGCGCTGACAGGGGGCGAGGGGCTGAAGCTTTCTTT
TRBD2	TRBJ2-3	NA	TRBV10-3	CAISTSVGGPGTDTQYF	TGTGCCATCAGTACGTCAGTGGGAGGGCCGGGCACAGATACGCAGTATTTT
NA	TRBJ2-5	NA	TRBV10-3	CAIKRAGGSEETQYF	TGTGCCATCAAGAGGGCGGGCGGGTCCGAAGAGACCCAGTACTTC
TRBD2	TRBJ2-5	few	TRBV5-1	CASSNDPLRAGQETQYF	TGCGCCAGCAGCAACGATCCACTCAGAGCGGGGCAAGAGACCCAGTACTTC
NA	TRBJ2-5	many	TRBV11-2	CASSLFQGLAEETQYF	TGTGCCAGCAGCTTATTCCAGGGGCTAGCGGAAGAGACCCAGTACTTC
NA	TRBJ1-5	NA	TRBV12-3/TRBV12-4	CASSQTALSPNQPQHF	TGTGCCAGCAGCCAGACAGCGCTATCTCCCAATCAGCCCCAGCATTTT
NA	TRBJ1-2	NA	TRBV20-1	CSASYSGQTNYGYTF	TGCAGTGCTAGCTATTCGGGCCAGACTAACTATGGCTACACCTTC
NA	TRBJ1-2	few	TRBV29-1	CSVEGGQSGYGYTF	TGCAGCGTTGAAGGGGGGCAGTCGGGCTATGGCTACACCTTC
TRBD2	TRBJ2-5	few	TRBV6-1	CASSDRLAGGETQYF	TGTGCCAGCAGTGATCGTCTAGCGGGGGGTGAGACCCAGTACTTC
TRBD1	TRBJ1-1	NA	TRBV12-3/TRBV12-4	CASRRTGGLRSEAFF	TGTGCCAGCAGAAGGACAGGGGGCCTCCGCTCTGAAGCTTTCTTT
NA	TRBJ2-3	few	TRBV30	CAWSAAGKQYF	TGTGCCTGGAGTGCGGCTGGGAAGCAGTATTTT
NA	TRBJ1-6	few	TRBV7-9	CASTTDSGVGPLHF	TGTGCCAGCACCACTGACAGTGGGGTGGGTCCCCTCCACTTT
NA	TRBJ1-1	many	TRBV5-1	CASGRDVNTEAFF	TGCGCCAGCGGGAGGGATGTGAACACTGAAGCTTTCTTT
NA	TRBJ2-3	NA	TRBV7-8	CASSPAGPSTDTQYF	TGTGCCAGCAGCCCCGCTGGACCTAGCACAGATACGCAGTATTTT
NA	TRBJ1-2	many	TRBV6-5	CASSYLQGNYGYTF	TGTGCCAGCAGTTACCTACAGGGTAACTATGGCTACACCTTC
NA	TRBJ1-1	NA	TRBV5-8	CASSLTTMNTEAFF	TGTGCCAGCAGCCTTACAACGATGAACACTGAAGCTTTCTTT
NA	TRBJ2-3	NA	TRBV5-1	CASSLDLGAKADTQYF	TGCGCCAGCAGCTTGGATTTGGGGGCTAAGGCAGATACGCAGTATTTT
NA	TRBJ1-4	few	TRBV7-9	CASTSSQAPRSEKLFF	TGTGCCAGCACCAGCTCCCAGGCCCCAAGGAGTGAAAAACTGTTTTTT
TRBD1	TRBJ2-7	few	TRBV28	CASTGAKSYEQYF	TGTGCCAGTACAGGGGCGAAGTCCTACGAGCAGTACTTC
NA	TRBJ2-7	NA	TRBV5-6	CASSLLTDPTLGEQYF	TGTGCCAGCAGCTTGTTAACGGACCCCACCCTAGGGGAGCAGTACTTC
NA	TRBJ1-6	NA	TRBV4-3	CASSLGGRDNSPLHF	TGCGCCAGCAGCCTTGGAGGGCGGGATAATTCACCCCTCCACTTT
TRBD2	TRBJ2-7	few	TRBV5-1	CASSARLAELPGEQYF	TGCGCCAGCAGCGCGCGTCTAGCGGAATTACCGGGCGAGCAGTACTTC
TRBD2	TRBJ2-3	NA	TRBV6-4	CASSDSRGLAGGTQYF	TGTGCCAGCAGTGACTCGCGGGGACTAGCGGGTGGTACGCAGTATTTT